The T cell receptor beta chain described here comes from a study of T cells in localized non-small cell lung cancer. Broader study findings: Because only a single region of the tumor was sequenced, heterogeneity remains possible.

Turning to this clone: Its target is unknown.

Germline V lookup: CDR1 KGHSH, CDR2 LQKENI. The length of the CDR3 is 17 residues. V was clipped by 0 bases and J by 6 bases, with 18 bases between them. Here immunoSEQ multiplex PCR was the method, and the copy in TCRdb shows in-frame clones only, minus some. The sample comprises roughly 84,000 clones, more than 70% of which are singletons, and 20% rests with the top ten. This receptor was identified in a woman between 35 and 75 years old with stage I squamous cell lung carcinoma. Source: peripheral blood, taken before any cancer treatment. J is TRBJ1-5 and V is TRBV18; D is possibly TRBD1 (6 bases). The CDR3 bases are TGTGCCAGCTCACCACCCGGTGGGGGGGCTTATAGTCAGCCCCAGCATTTT. It is translated as CASSPPGGGAYSQPQHF.